This record concerns one TCR beta chain sequence. The antigen it recognizes is unknown. Per-base quality was not reported, and no clone a single base away is much larger than it. Collaborating institutions collected whole blood in K2EDTA tubes following their own protocols. For TCRbeta analysis, collaborators shipped samples as frozen whole blood, isolated PBMCs, or DNA extracted from either of those sample types. Via the germline V gene, CDR1 is SGHAT and CDR2 FQNNGV. Trimming takes 5 bases off V and 5 bases off J; junction bases not matched to a gene: 8. The CDR3 sequence holds 14 residues, the cysteine and phenylalanine included. Kept here is only the CDR3 DNA, which spans 42 bases and is read in frame from base 1. This specimen comes from a study of blood T cell repertoires in COVID-19 (dated by TCRdb to about 2020). Regarding the complete study: The collaborator samples originated in the United States, Italy and Spain and spanned the acute and convalescent phases of COVID-19. The prospective study material was composed of cDNA or gDNA derived from T cells, B-cell-depleted T cells, or PBMCs. The dataset comprised deeply sampled blood TCRbeta repertoires from subjects exposed to, actively infected with, or recovered from COVID-19. The repertoires were released in a freely available public database intended as a resource for research on the immune response to SARS-CoV-2. Samples came from the ongoing ImmuneRACE study (first 160 participants) plus 1,254 subjects from 6 global collaborators. Nearly every sample came with metadata listing a de-identified subject ID, COVID-19 status, age in years and sex. Where HLA class I and class II types were available, the types were taken from metadata supplied by the sample provider, not from assay-based typing.

TCRbeta CDR3 regions were amplified from genomic DNA by means of the immunoSEQ Assay, a bias-controlled multiplex PCR. Processing in the source paper ran as follows. Nucleated cell counts per sample were estimated from amplification of reference gene primers within the assay. Sequence reads were collapsed and filtered to measure the absolute abundance of every unique TCRbeta CDR3 rearrangement. For each sample, productive Simpson clonality was calculated by taking the square root of Simpson's diversity index across productive rearrangements. TCRdb obtained this table from immuneACCESS and retained in-frame rearrangements with V and J assigned. These tables miss some clones; where compared with another copy, unresolved V genes account for less than half of the shortfall, and the remainder is unexplained. V, J and clone size were drawn from that table, and D and trimming were deduced from the DNA. This sample gives roughly 76,000 clones in total; around 87% of them show up just once. The ten largest make up roughly a tenth of the sample.

Here is what the overall study found, with its caveats: Clinical and demographic metadata were provided uncurated, with the amount varying by source and participant.

The clonotype comes from a woman aged 18-29 years with acute or convalescent COVID-19. Sequencing input: peripheral blood. The receptor chain draws on TRBV11-2 and TRBJ1-2, with 7 bases aligning to TRBD1. The nucleotides read TGTGCCAGCAGCCAAGACAGGGCTGTTTATGGCTACACCTTC. Its translation is CASSQDRAVYGYTF.